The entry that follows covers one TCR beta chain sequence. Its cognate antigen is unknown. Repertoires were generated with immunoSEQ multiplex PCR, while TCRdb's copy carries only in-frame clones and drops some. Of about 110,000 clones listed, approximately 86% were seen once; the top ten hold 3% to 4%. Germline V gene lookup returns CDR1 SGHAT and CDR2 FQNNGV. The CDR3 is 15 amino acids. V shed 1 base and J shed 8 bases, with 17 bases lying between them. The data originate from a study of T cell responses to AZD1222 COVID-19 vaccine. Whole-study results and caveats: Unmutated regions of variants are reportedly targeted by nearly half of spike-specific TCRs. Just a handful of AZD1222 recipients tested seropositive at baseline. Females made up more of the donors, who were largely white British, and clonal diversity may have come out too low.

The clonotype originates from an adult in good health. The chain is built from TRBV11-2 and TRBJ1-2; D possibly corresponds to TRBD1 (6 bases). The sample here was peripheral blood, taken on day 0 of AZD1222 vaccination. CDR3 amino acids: CASSLAGRGSGGYTF. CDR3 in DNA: TGTGCCAGCAGCTTAGCTGGCAGGGGCTCGGGGGGCTACACCTTC.